Listed below are T cell receptor beta chains from one sample, sequenced in a study of blood T cells in healthy people across ages. TCRdb re-called the 5' RACE reads through MiXCR, storing one row per CDR3 protein. This table holds about 730,000 distinct CDR3 sequences, roughly 41% found once. Sequencing was done on a sample of blood. These receptors all stem from a woman in her fifties or sixties in good health. The CDR3 runs from the conserved cysteine through the conserved F or W. Size is omitted from some rows. Given values are once, few, many or a class for expanded clones.

CASSFDIYEQYF,TRBV12-3/TRBV12-4,12,many
CANSFSETGSELINEQFF,TRBV28,18,.
CSATRRAGGDEQFF,TRBV20-1,14,.
CASSYQVQGGSPLHF,TRBV6-2/TRBV6-3,15,few
CASSPRDRGSTEAFF,TRBV3-1,15,.
CSADRGYEQYF,TRBV29-1,11,.
CSVEDQAAHTDTQYF,TRBV29-1,15,.
CASSDWRERTDTQYF,TRBV25-1,15,many
CSARDWRGEHNEQYF,TRBV20-1,15,.
CASSFGQKEQPQHF,TRBV12-3/TRBV12-4,14,.
CAKGRYTQYF,TRBV7-3,10,.
CASSVRDGLLVTQYF,TRBV9,15,.
CASSTGYLGETQYF,TRBV2,14,.
CASSLEGAYEQFF,TRBV6-5,13,.
CASSVDQASEKLFF,TRBV9,14,few
CASSLALGGSGANVLTF,TRBV12-3/TRBV12-4,17,.
CASSLAQGALNEQYF,TRBV7-2,15,.
CASSFGGESFQYF,TRBV5-1,13,few
CASSQALRAGATDTQYF,TRBV5-1,17,.
CASSQDSWEQYF,TRBV4-2,12,few
CASGQEPGSYEQYF,TRBV3-1,14,.
CASSEYGDTQYF,TRBV2,12,.
CASSSAGGGQETQYF,TRBV28,15,few